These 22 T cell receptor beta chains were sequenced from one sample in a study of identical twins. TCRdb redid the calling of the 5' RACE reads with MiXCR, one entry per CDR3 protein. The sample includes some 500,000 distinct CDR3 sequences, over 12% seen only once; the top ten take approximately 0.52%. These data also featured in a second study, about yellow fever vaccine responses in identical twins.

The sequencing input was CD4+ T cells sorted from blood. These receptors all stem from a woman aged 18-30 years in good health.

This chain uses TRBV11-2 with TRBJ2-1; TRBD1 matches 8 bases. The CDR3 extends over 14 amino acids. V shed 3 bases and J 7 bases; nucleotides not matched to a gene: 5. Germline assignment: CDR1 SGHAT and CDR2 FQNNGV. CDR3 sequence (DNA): TGTGCCAGCAGCTTGGACAGGGTAGTGAATGAGCAGTTCTTC. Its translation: CASSLDRVVNEQFF.

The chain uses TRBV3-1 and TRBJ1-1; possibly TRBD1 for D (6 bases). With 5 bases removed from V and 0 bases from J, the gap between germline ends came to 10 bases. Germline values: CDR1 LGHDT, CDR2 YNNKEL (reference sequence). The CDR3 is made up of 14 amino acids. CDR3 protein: CASSYRVMNTEAFF. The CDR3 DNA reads TGTGCCAGCAGCTACAGGGTCATGAACACTGAAGCTTTCTTT.

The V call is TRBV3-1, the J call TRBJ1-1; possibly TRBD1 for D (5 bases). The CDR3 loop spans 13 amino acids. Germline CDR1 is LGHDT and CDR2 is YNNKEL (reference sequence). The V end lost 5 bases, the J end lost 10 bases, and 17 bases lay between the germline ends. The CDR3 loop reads CASSGGPRGGAFF. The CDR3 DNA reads TGTGCCAGCAGCGGGGGACCCCGAGGCGGAGCTTTCTTT.

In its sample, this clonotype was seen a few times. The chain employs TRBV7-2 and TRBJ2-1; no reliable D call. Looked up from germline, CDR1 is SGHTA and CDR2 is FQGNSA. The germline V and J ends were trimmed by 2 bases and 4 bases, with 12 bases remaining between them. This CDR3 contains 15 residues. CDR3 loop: CASSLSADLYNEQFF. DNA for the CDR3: TGTGCCAGCAGCTTATCGGCGGATCTATACAATGAGCAGTTCTTC.

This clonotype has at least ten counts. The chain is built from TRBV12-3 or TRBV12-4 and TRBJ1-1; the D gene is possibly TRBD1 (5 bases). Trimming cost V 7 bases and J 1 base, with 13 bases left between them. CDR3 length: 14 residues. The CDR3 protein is CASIPGMGNTEAFF. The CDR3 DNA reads TGTGCCAGCATCCCAGGGATGGGGAACACTGAAGCTTTCTTT.

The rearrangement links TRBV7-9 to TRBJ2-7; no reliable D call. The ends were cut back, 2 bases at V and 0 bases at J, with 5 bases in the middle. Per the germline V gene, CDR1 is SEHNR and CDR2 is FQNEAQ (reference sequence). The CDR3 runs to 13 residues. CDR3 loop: CASSLSHSYEQYF. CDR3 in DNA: TGTGCCAGCAGCTTATCACACTCCTACGAGCAGTACTTC.

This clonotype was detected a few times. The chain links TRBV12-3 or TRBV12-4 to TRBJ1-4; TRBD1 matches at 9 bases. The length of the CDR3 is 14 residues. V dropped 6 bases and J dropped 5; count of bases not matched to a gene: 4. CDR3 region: CASRGQGSNEKLFF. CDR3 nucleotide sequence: TGTGCCAGCAGGGGACAGGGAAGCAATGAAAAACTGTTTTTT.

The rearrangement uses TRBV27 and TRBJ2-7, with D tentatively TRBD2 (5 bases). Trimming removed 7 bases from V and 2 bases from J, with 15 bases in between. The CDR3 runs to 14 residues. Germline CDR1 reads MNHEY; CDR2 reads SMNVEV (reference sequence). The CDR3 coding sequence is TGTGCCAGCATGTCAGCGGCAGGCCCCTACGAGCAGTACTTC. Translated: CASMSAAGPYEQYF.

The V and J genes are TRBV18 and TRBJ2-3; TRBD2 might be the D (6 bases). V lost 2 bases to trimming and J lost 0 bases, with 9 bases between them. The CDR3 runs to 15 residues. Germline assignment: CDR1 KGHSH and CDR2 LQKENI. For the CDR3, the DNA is TGTGCCAGCTCACCATGGGGACTGAGCACAGATACGCAGTATTTT. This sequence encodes CASSPWGLSTDTQYF.

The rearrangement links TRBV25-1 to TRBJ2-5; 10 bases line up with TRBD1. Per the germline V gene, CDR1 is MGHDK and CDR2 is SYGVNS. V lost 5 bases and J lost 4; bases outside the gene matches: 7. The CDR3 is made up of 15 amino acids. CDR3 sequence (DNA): TGTGCCAGCAGTACCCGGGACAGGGGTGGAGAGACCCAGTACTTC. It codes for CASSTRDRGGETQYF.

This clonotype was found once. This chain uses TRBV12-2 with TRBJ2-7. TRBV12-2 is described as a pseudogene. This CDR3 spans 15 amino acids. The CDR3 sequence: CASRLEDRGSYEQYF. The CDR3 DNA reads TGTGCAAGTCGCTTAGAGGACAGGGGGTCGTACGAGCAGTACTTC.

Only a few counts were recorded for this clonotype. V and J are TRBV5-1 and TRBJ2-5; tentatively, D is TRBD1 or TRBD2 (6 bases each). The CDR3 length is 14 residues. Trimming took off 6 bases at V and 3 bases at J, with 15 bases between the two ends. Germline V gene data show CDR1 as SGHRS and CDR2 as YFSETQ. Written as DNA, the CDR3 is TGCGCCAGCACTGAGCCGGGGGCCGAAGAGACCCAGTACTTC. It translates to CASTEPGAEETQYF.

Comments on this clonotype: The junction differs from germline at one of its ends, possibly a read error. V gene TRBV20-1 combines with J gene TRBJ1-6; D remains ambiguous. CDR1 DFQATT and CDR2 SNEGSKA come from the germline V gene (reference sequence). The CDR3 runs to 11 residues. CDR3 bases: TGCAGTGCCAGGAGGCGCCTAGCCTCCTTCTTT. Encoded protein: CSARRRLASFF.

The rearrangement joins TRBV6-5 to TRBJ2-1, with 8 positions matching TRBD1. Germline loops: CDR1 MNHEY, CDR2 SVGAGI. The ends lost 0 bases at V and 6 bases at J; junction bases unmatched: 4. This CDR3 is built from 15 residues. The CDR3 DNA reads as TGTGCCAGCAGTTACTCCAGGACAGGGTTCAATGAGCAGTTCTTC. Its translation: CASSYSRTGFNEQFF.

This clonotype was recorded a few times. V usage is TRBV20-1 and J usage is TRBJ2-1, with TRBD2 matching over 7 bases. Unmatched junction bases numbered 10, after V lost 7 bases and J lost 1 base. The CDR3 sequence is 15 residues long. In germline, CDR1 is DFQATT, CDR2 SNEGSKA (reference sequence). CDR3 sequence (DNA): TGCAGTGTCGACCCTGGGGGGGTGTCCTACAATGAGCAGTTCTTC. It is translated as CSVDPGGVSYNEQFF.

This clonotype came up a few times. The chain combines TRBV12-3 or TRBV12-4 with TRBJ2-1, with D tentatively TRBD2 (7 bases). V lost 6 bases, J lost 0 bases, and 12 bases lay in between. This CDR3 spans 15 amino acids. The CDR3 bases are TGTGCCAGCAGAGGGGGGGGGTTCTCCTACAATGAGCAGTTCTTC. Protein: CASRGGGFSYNEQFF.

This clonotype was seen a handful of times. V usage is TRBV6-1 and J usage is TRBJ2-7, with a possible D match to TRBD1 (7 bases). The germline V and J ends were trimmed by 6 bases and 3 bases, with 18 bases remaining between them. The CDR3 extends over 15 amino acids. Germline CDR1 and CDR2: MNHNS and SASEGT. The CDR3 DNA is TGTGCCAGCAGCCCGCGGGGACAGAAGATCTACGAGCAGTACTTC. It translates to CASSPRGQKIYEQYF.

CDR3 sequence reads: CASSLVNNEQFF. CDR3 nucleotide sequence: TGCGCCAGCAGCTTGGTGAACAATGAGCAGTTCTTC. The genes are TRBV5-1 and TRBJ2-1; D remains ambiguous. Germline V lookup: CDR1 SGHRS, CDR2 YFSETQ. Trimming pared 0 bases from V and 5 bases from J, leaving 3 bases between. The CDR3 extends over 12 amino acids.

CDR3 loop: CASSFLPGGQETQYF. The CDR3 coding sequence is TGTGCCAGCAGCTTCCTGCCGGGAGGCCAAGAGACCCAGTACTTC. The J gene is TRBJ2-5, the V gene TRBV7-2; 7 bases fit TRBD2. Germline-derived CDR1 and CDR2 are SGHTA and FQGNSA. With 3 bases clipped from V and 1 base from J, the junction kept 5 bases outside the gene matches. This CDR3 has 15 amino acids.

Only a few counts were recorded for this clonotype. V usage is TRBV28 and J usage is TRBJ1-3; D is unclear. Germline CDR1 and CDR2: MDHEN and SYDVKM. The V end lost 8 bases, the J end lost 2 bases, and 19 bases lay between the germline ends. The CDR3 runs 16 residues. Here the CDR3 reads CASGLTWSGTGNTIYF. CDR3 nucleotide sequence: TGTGCCAGCGGGCTGACCTGGTCTGGTACTGGAAACACCATATATTTT.

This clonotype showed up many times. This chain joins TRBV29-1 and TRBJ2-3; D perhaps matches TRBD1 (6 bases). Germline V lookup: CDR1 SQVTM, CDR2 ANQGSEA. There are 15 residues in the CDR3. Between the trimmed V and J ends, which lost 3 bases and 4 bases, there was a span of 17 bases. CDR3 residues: CSVDYGARGPDTQYF. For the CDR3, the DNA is TGCAGCGTTGACTATGGCGCCAGGGGTCCAGATACGCAGTATTTT.

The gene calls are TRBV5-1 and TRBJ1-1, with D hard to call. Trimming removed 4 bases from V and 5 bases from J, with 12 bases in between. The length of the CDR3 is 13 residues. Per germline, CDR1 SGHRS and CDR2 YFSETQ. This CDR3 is CASSRVSGTEAFF. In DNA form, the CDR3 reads TGCGCCAGCAGCCGGGTCAGCGGAACTGAAGCTTTCTTT.